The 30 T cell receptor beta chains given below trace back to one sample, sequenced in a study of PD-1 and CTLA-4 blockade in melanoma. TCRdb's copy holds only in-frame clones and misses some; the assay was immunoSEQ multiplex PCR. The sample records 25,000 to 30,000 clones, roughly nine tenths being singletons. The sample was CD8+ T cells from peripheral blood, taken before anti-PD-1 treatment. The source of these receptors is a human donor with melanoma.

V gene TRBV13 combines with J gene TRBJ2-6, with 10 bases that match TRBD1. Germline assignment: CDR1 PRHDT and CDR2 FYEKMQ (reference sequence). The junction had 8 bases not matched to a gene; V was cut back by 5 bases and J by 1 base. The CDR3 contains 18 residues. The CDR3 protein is CASSPIRTGGSGANVLTF. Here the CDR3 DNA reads TGTGCCAGCAGCCCCATCAGGACAGGGGGGTCTGGGGCCAACGTCCTGACTTTC.

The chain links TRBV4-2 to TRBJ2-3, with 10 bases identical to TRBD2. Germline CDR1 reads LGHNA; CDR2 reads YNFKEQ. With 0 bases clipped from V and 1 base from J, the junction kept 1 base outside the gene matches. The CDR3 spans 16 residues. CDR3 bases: TGTGCCAGCAGCCAAGATCTAGCGGGGGGCACAGATACGCAGTATTTT. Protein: CASSQDLAGGTDTQYF.

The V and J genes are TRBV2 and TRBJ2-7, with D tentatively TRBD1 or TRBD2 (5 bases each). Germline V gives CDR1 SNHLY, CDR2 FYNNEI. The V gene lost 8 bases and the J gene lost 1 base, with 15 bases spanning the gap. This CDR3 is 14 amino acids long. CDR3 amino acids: CASVGTETSYEQYF. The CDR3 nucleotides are TGTGCCAGCGTTGGGACCGAGACGTCCTACGAGCAGTACTTC. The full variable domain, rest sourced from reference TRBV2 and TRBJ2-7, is EPEVTQTPSHQVTQMGQEVILRCVPISNHLYFYWYRQILGQKVEFLVSFYNNEISEKSEIFDDQFSVERPDGSNFTLKIRSTKLEDSAMYFCASVGTETSYEQYFGPGTRLTVT.

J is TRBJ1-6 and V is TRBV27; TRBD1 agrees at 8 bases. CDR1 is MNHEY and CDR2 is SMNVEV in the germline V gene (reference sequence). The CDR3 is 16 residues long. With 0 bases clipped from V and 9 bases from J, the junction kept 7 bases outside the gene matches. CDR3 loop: CASSLSTTGGSSPLHF. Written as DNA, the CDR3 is TGTGCCAGCAGTTTATCGACCACAGGGGGTTCTTCACCCCTCCACTTT.

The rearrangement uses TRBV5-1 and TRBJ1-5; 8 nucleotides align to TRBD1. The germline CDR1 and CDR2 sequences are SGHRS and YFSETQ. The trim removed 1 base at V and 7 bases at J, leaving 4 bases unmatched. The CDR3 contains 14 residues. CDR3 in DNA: TGCGCCAGCAGCTTGTCCCCAGGGGGCCAGCCCCAGCATTTT. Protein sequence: CASSLSPGGQPQHF.

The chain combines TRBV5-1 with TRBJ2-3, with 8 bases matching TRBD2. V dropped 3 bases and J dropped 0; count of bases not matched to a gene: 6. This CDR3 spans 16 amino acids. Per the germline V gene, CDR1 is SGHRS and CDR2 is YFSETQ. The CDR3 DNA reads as TGCGCCAGCAGCTCCCAGACTAGCGCGAGCACAGATACGCAGTATTTT. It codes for CASSSQTSASTDTQYF.

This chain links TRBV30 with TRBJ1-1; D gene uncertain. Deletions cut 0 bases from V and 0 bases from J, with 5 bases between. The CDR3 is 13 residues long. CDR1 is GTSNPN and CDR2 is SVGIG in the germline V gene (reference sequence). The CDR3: CAWSVLMNTEAFF. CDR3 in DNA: TGTGCCTGGAGTGTACTAATGAACACTGAAGCTTTCTTT.

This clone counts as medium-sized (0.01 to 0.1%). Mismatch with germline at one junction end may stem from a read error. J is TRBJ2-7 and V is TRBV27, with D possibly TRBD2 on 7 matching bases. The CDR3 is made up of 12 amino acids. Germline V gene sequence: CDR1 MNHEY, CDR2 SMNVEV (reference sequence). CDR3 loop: CASSLWGGAASF. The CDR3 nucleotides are TGTGCCAGCAGTTTATGGGGGGGGGCAGCGAGCTTC.

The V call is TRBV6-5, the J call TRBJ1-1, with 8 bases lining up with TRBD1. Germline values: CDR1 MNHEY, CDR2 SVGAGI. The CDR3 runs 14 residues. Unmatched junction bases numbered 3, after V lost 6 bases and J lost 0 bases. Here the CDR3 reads CASRATGVNTEAFF. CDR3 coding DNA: TGTGCCAGCAGGGCGACAGGGGTGAACACTGAAGCTTTCTTT.

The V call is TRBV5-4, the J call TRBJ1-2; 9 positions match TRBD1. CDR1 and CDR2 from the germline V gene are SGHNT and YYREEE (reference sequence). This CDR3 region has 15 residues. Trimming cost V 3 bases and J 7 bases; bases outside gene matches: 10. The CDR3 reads CASSWMAGTGSGYTF. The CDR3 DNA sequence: TGTGCCAGCAGCTGGATGGCCGGGACAGGGTCTGGCTACACCTTC.

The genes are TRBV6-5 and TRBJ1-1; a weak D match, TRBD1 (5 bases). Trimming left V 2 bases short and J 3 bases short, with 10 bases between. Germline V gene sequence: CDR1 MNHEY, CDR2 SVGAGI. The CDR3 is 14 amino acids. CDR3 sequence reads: CASSYRQGDTEAFF. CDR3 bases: TGTGCCAGCAGTTACAGGCAGGGAGACACTGAAGCTTTCTTT.

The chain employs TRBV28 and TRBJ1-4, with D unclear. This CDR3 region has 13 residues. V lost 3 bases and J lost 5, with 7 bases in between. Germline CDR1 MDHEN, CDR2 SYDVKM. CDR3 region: CASSFGGNEKLFF. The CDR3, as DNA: TGTGCCAGCAGTTTTGGTGGAAATGAAAAACTGTTTTTT.

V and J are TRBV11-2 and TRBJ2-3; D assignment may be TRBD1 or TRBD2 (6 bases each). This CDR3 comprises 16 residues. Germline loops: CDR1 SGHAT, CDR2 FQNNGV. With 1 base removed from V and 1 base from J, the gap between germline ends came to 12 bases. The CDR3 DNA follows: TGTGCCAGCAGCTTAGGGAGGGGGTCCGGCACAGATACGCAGTATTTT. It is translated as CASSLGRGSGTDTQYF.

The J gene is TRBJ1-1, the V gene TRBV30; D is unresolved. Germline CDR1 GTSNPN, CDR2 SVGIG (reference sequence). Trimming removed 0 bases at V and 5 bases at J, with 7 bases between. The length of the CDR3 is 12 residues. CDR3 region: CAWSVGGTEAFF. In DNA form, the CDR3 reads TGTGCCTGGAGTGTAGGCGGGACTGAAGCTTTCTTT.

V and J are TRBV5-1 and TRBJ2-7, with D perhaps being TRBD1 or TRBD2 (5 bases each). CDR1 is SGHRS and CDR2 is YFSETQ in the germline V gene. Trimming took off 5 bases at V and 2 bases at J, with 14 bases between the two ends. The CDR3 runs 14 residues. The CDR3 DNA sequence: TGCGCCAGCAGTTTCGGGACGCAAGCCTACGAGCAGTACTTC. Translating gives CASSFGTQAYEQYF. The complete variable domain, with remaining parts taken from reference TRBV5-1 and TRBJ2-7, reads KAGVTQTPRYLIKTRGQQVTLSCSPISGHRSVSWYQQTPGQGLQFLFEYFSETQRNKGNFPGRFSGRQFSNSRSEMNVSTLELGDSALYLCASSFGTQAYEQYFGPGTRLTVT.

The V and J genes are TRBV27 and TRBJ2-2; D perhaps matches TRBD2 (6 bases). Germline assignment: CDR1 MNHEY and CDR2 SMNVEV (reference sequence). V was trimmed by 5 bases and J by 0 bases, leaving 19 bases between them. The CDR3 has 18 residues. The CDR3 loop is CASSLTRIRDSNTGELFF. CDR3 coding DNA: TGTGCCAGCAGTCTCACGCGCATCCGGGACTCGAACACCGGGGAGCTGTTTTTT.

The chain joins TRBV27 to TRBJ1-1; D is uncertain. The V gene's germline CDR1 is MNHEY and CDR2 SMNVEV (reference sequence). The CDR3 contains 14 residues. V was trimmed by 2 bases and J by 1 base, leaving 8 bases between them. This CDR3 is CASSLGRWNTEAFF. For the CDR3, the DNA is TGTGCCAGCAGTTTAGGACGGTGGAACACTGAAGCTTTCTTT.

DNA for the CDR3: TGTGCCAGCAGTGAAGCATGGGGCCCCAGGGGAGGAGACGGCTACACCTTC. As protein: CASSEAWGPRGGDGYTF. This chain joins TRBV6-1 and TRBJ1-2; possibly TRBD1 for D (6 bases). From germline, CDR1 is MNHNS and CDR2 SASEGT. The CDR3 is 17 residues long. The germline V and J ends were trimmed by 0 bases and 8 bases, with 22 bases remaining between them.

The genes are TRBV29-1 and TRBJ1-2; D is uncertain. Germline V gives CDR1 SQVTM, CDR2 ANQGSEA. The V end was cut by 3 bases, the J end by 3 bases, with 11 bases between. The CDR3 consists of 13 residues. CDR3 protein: CSVDRTVDYGYTF. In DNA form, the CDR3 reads TGCAGCGTTGATAGGACGGTGGACTATGGCTACACCTTC. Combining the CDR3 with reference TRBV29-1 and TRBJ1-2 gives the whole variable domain SAVISQKPSRDICQRGTSLTIQCQVDSQVTMMFWYRQQPGQSLTLIATANQGSEATYESGFVIDKFPISRPNLTFSTLTVSNMSPEDSSIYLCSVDRTVDYGYTFGSGTRLTVV.

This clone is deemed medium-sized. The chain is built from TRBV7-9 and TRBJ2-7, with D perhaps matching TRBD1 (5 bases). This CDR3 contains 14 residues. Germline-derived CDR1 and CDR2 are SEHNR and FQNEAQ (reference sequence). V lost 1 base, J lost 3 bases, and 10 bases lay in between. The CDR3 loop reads CASSLDQGSYEQYF. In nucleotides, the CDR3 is TGTGCCAGCAGCTTAGATCAGGGCAGCTACGAGCAGTACTTC.

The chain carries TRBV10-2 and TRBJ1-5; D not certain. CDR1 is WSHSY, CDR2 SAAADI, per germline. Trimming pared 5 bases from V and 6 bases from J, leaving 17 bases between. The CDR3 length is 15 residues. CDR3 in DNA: TGCGCCAGCAGTCCCGAAGGAGGGCGGGTTCAGCCCCAGCATTTT. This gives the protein CASSPEGGRVQPQHF.

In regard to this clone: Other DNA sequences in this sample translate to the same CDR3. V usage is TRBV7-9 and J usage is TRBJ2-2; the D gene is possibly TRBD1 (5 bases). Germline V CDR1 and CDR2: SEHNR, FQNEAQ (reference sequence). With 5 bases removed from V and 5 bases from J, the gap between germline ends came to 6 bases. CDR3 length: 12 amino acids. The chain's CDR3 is CASSPGTGELFF. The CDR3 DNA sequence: TGTGCCAGCAGCCCAGGGACCGGGGAGCTGTTTTTT.

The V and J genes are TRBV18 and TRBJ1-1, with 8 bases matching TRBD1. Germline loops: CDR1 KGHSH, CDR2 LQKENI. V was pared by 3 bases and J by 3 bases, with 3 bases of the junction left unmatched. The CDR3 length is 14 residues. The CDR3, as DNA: TGTGCCAGCTCACCGGACAGGGAGCACACTGAAGCTTTCTTT. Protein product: CASSPDREHTEAFF.

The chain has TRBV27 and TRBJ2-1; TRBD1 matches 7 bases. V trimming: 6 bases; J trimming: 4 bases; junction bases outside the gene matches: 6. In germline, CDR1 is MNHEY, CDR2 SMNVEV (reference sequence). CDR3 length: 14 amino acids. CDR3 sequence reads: CASSPRGQYNEQFF. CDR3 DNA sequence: TGTGCCAGCAGCCCGAGGGGGCAGTACAATGAGCAGTTCTTC.

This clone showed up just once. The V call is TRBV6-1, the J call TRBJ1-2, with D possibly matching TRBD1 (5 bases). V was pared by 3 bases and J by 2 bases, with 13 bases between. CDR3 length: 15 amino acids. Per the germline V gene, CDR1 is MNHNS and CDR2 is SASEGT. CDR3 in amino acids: CASSEGPSGNYGYTF. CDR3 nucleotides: TGTGCCAGCAGTGAGGGGCCCTCGGGGAACTATGGCTACACCTTC.

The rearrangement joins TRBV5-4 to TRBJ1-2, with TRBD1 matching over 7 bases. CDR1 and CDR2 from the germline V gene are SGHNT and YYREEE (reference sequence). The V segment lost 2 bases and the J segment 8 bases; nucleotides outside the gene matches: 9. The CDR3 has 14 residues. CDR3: CASSLTGASLGYTF. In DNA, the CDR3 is TGTGCCAGCAGCTTAACAGGGGCGTCCTTAGGCTACACCTTC. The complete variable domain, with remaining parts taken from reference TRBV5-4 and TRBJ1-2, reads ETGVTQSPTHLIKTRGQQVTLRCSSQSGHNTVSWYQQALGQGPQFIFQYYREEENGRGNFPPRFSGLQFPNYSSELNVNALELDDSALYLCASSLTGASLGYTFGSGTRLTVV.

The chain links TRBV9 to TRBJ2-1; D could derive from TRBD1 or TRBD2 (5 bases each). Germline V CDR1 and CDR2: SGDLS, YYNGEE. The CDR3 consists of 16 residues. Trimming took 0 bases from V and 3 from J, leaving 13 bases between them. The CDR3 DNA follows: TGTGCCAGCAGCGTAGTGGGGGATACTCTCTACAATGAGCAGTTCTTC. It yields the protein CASSVVGDTLYNEQFF. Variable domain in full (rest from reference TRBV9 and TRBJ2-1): DSGVTQTPKHLITATGQRVTLRCSPRSGDLSVYWYQQSLDQGLQFLIQYYNGEERAKGNILERFSAQQFPDLHSELNLSSLELGDSALYFCASSVVGDTLYNEQFFGPGTRLTVL.

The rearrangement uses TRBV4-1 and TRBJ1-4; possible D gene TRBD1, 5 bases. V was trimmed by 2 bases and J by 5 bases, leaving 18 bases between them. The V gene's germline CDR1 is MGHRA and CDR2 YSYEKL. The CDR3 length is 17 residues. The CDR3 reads CASSQPSGGRINEKLFF. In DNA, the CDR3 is TGCGCCAGCAGCCAACCCTCGGGGGGACGGATAAATGAAAAACTGTTTTTT.

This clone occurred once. This chain's CDR3 is CASSIGPGGPQHF. As DNA, the CDR3 is TGTGCCAGTAGTATCGGACCGGGGGGGCCCCAGCATTTT. This sequence joins TRBV19 and TRBJ1-5; TRBD1 might be the D (5 bases). The V gene's germline CDR1 is LNHDA and CDR2 SQIVND (reference sequence). The CDR3 spans 13 residues. Trimming left V 3 bases short and J 9 bases short, with 12 bases between.

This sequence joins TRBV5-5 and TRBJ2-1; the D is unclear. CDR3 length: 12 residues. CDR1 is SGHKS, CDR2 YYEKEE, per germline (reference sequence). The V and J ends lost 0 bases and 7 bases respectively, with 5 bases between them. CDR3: CASSLEGNEQFF. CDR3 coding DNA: TGTGCCAGCAGCTTGGAAGGGAATGAGCAGTTCTTC.